This paragraph reports one T cell receptor (beta chain). Its antigen is not identified. These data come from a study of shared clonotypes between healthy human individuals. Study-wide points: Generally, naive subsets came out with larger estimated richness than memory subsets. Sampling was confined to blood; repertoires within tissues likely differ.

Over several immunoSEQ plates, each subset's genomic DNA was distributed in even portions. TCRdb keeps only in-frame clones here, not all; method: immunoSEQ multiplex PCR. Of some 2,500,000 clones in the sample, around 92% were seen once. Looked up from germline, CDR1 is SNHLY and CDR2 is FYNNEI. V was pared by 7 bases and J by 0 bases, with 12 bases of the junction left unmatched. The CDR3 is 17 amino acids. The genes are TRBV2 and TRBJ2-5; 9 bases agree with TRBD2. The clonotype comes from a man aged 18 to 30 in good health. Some clones in this sample may be carry-over from other donors' samples. Sequencing used naive CD4+ T cells from PBMCs. Subset of the sample: CD45RA+ positively selected. CDR3: CASKSSGRGGYQETQYF. The CDR3 DNA sequence: TGTGCCAGCAAGAGTAGCGGGAGAGGGGGTTACCAAGAGACCCAGTACTTC.